The 6 T cell receptor beta chains below all came from one sample that was sequenced in a study of beta chain features in type 1 diabetes. All of the isolated RNA was reverse transcribed, so expressed TCRB transcripts were sequenced. Clones were read by immunoSEQ multiplex PCR, and TCRdb kept only the in-frame ones, dropping some. Of 250,000 to 400,000 clones listed, around 15% are singletons. Sequences were obtained from central memory CD4+ T cells from blood. All receptors come from a man under 40 in good health.

Regarding this clone: The sample has other DNA sequences that encode this CDR3 too. This sequence joins TRBV7-9 and TRBJ2-5, with a weak D call TRBD2 (6 bases). Trimming removed 5 bases from V and 1 base from J, with 11 bases in between. From germline, CDR1 is SEHNR and CDR2 FQNEAQ (reference sequence). The CDR3 covers 14 residues. This chain's CDR3 is CASSPGGTQETQYF. The CDR3 DNA reads as TGTGCCAGCAGCCCTGGAGGGACCCAAGAGACCCAGTACTTC.

This clone occurred a few times. The chain links TRBV28 to TRBJ1-1, with 8 bases aligning to TRBD1. The CDR3 is 15 residues long. Germline CDR1 and CDR2: MDHEN and SYDVKM. After removal of 5 bases from V and 4 bases from J, the junction contained 9 bases not matched to a gene. As DNA, the CDR3 is TGTGCCAGCAGTCCAACAGGGGGATGGATCACTGAAGCTTTCTTT. As protein: CASSPTGGWITEAFF. The whole variable domain, remainder taken from reference TRBV28 and TRBJ1-1, is DVKVTQSSRYLVKRTGEKVFLECVQDMDHENMFWYRQDPGLGLRLIYFSYDVKMKEKGDIPEGYSVSREKKERFSLILESASTNQTSMYLCASSPTGGWITEAFFGQGTRLTVV.

This clone was seen many times. CDR3 loop: CASSPALGPKETQYF. Here the CDR3 DNA reads TGCGCCAGCAGCCCCGCTCTAGGACCCAAAGAGACCCAGTACTTC. This chain connects TRBV5-1 to TRBJ2-5; no definite D call. This CDR3 comprises 15 residues. Deletions cut 4 bases from V and 3 bases from J, with 16 bases between. Germline V gives CDR1 SGHRS, CDR2 YFSETQ.

This clone has at least ten counts. The V gene is TRBV28, the J gene TRBJ2-5; 10 bases line up with TRBD2. Per germline, CDR1 MDHEN and CDR2 SYDVKM. The CDR3 is 14 residues long. The V gene end was trimmed by 6 bases and the J gene end by 2 bases; junction bases not matched to a gene: 3. DNA for the CDR3: TGTGCCAGCAGATTAGCGGGAGGACAAGAGACCCAGTACTTC. As protein: CASRLAGGQETQYF. Variable domain in full (rest from reference TRBV28 and TRBJ2-5): DVKVTQSSRYLVKRTGEKVFLECVQDMDHENMFWYRQDPGLGLRLIYFSYDVKMKEKGDIPEGYSVSREKKERFSLILESASTNQTSMYLCASRLAGGQETQYFGPGTRLLVL.

The chain has TRBV4-3 and TRBJ2-1; D ambiguous. Germline V CDR1 and CDR2: LGHNA, YSLEER. This CDR3 has 12 amino acids. Trimming left V 3 bases short and J 3 bases short, with 3 bases between. The CDR3 is CASSHFYNEQFF. For the CDR3, the DNA is TGCGCCAGCAGCCACTTCTACAATGAGCAGTTCTTC.

This clone has more than one count but fewer than ten. The rearrangement links TRBV9 to TRBJ2-3; 7 bases are shared with TRBD2. J was trimmed by 3 bases and V by 0 bases; bases with no gene match: 1. Per the germline V gene, CDR1 is SGDLS and CDR2 is YYNGEE. This CDR3 has 14 amino acids. CDR3 sequence reads: CASSVVGGTDTQYF. Written as DNA, the CDR3 is TGTGCCAGCAGCGTAGTCGGGGGGACAGATACGCAGTATTTT.